A selection of T cell receptor beta chains follows, all from one sample in a study of memory CD4+ T cells and cytomegalovirus serostatus. Measured with immunoSEQ multiplex PCR; TCRdb has only the in-frame clones, and not every one. The sample comprises roughly 84,000 clones, less than 90% of which are singletons, and around 0.78% rests with the top ten. The specimen sequenced was memory CD4+ T cells from blood. Receptors originate from an adult in good health and CMV-seronegative. CDR3s include the opening cysteine and the closing phenylalanine or tryptophan. The D gene is left open where the match is weak. Not every row has a clone size; where given, it reads once, few, many or a size class.

clone_size | cdr3_length | d_call | j_call | v_call | cdr3_aa | cdr3_nt
NA | 13 | NA | TRBJ2-1 | TRBV13 | CASSLGAAGEQFF | TGTGCCAGCAGCTTAGGGGCGGCGGGTGAGCAGTTCTTC
once | 16 | NA | TRBJ1-2 | TRBV7-2 | CASSLDPGRQLYGYTF | TGTGCCAGCAGCTTAGACCCTGGCCGACAGCTCTATGGCTACACCTTC
few | 14 | NA | TRBJ1-2 | TRBV6-5 | CASSRESLGYGYTF | TGTGCCAGCAGTCGAGAGAGTTTGGGCTATGGCTACACCTTC
once | 13 | NA | TRBJ1-2 | TRBV28 | CASSYEPYYGYTF | TGTGCCAGCAGCTATGAACCTTACTATGGCTACACCTTC
NA | 17 | TRBD2 | TRBJ2-1 | TRBV19 | CASSIDLASGPYNEQFF | TGTGCCAGTAGTATAGATCTAGCTAGCGGGCCCTACAATGAGCAGTTCTTC
NA | 19 | TRBD2 | TRBJ2-1 | TRBV5-3 | CARSPGTSGGAGSGNEQFF | TGTGCCAGAAGCCCCGGGACTAGCGGGGGGGCCGGGTCTGGGAATGAGCAGTTCTTC
NA | 14 | NA | TRBJ1-4 | TRBV2 | CASSDPPNMKGLFF | TGTGCCAGCAGTGACCCCCCCAACATGAAAGGTCTGTTTTTT
few | 13 | NA | TRBJ1-1 | TRBV29-1 | CSGQAAQDTEAFF | TGCAGCGGACAGGCAGCCCAAGACACTGAAGCTTTCTTT
NA | 14 | NA | TRBJ1-1 | TRBV5-1 | CASSLEPSNTEAFF | TGCGCCAGCAGCTTAGAACCCTCTAACACTGAAGCTTTCTTT
few | 13 | NA | TRBJ1-1 | TRBV28 | CASIWEGNTEAFF | TGTGCCAGCATCTGGGAAGGGAACACTGAAGCTTTCTTT
NA | 16 | NA | TRBJ1-1 | TRBV6-5 | CASSYSIVGGNTEAFF | TGTGCCAGCAGTTACTCGATCGTTGGGGGGAACACTGAAGCTTTCTTT
NA | 11 | NA | TRBJ2-1 | TRBV18 | CASSPNDEQFF | TGTGCCAGCTCACCGAACGATGAGCAGTTCTTC
NA | 15 | NA | TRBJ2-2 | TRBV11-2 | CASSLIGGNTGELFF | TGTGCCAGCAGCTTAATCGGGGGGAACACCGGGGAGCTGTTTTTT
few | 14 | TRBD1 | TRBJ1-4 | TRBV7-9 | CASSPGTVNEKLFF | TGTGCCAGCAGCCCCGGGACAGTTAATGAAAAACTGTTTTTT
NA | 14 | TRBD2 | TRBJ2-7 | TRBV30 | CAWNRGVGNYEQYF | TGTGCCTGGAATCGGGGGGTGGGGAACTACGAGCAGTACTTC
NA | 16 | NA | TRBJ2-4 | TRBV19 | CASIARAAGEFGIQYF | TGTGCCAGTATCGCTCGCGCCGCAGGGGAATTTGGCATTCAGTACTTC
once | 14 | NA | TRBJ1-6 | TRBV9 | CASSVRWENSPLHF | TGTGCCAGCAGCGTAAGGTGGGAGAATTCACCCCTCCACTTT
NA | 16 | NA | TRBJ1-3 | TRBV6-5 | CASSYDGVDSGNTIYF | TGTGCCAGCAGTTACGACGGCGTAGACTCTGGAAACACCATATATTTT
NA | 15 | TRBD1 | TRBJ2-7 | TRBV9 | CASSVAGTGTYEQYF | TGTGCCAGCAGCGTAGCCGGGACAGGGACCTACGAGCAGTACTTC
NA | 16 | TRBD1 | TRBJ1-1 | TRBV5-8 | CASTSGTVSLGTEAFF | TGTGCCAGCACGTCCGGGACAGTCTCCCTGGGCACTGAAGCTTTCTTT
NA | 15 | NA | TRBJ2-7 | TRBV6-5 | CASSYQPGMGHEQYF | TGTGCCAGCAGTTACCAGCCAGGGATGGGGCACGAGCAGTACTTC
NA | 13 | NA | TRBJ1-1 | TRBV18 | CASSLQGNTEAFF | TGTGCCAGCTCACTACAGGGGAACACTGAAGCTTTCTTT
NA | 13 | NA | TRBJ1-6 | TRBV7-6 | CASSLAGLAPLHF | TGTGCCAGCAGCTTAGCCGGGTTGGCACCCCTCCACTTT
NA | 13 | NA | TRBJ2-7 | TRBV6-5 | CASSSPSSYEQYF | TGTGCCAGCAGTTCCCCCTCCTCGTACGAGCAGTACTTC
once | 14 | NA | TRBJ2-2 | TRBV5-1 | CASSSQGSPGELFF | TGCGCCAGCAGCTCTCAGGGTAGTCCCGGGGAGCTGTTTTTT
NA | 17 | NA | TRBJ2-7 | TRBV4-3 | CASSQDLEGTVAYEQYF | TGCGCCAGCAGCCAAGATCTCGAGGGGACTGTCGCCTACGAGCAGTACTTC
NA | 13 | TRBD1 | TRBJ1-2 | TRBV4-1 | CASSQGTGSGYTF | TGCGCCAGCAGCCAGGGGACAGGGAGCGGCTACACCTTC
few | 12 | TRBD1 | TRBJ2-2 | TRBV30 | CAWNNRGRELFF | TGTGCCTGGAATAACAGGGGAAGGGAGCTGTTTTTT
NA | 16 | TRBD1 | TRBJ1-6 | TRBV11-2 | CASSFTAGTGISPLHF | TGTGCCAGCAGCTTTACAGCCGGGACAGGGATTTCACCCCTCCACTTT
NA | 13 | NA | TRBJ2-5 | TRBV19 | CASSIPGGETQYF | TGTGCCAGTAGTATTCCTGGGGGTGAGACCCAGTACTTC
NA | 13 | TRBD1 | TRBJ1-2 | TRBV2 | CASGQGVSVGYTF | TGTGCCAGCGGACAGGGGGTTTCGGTTGGCTACACCTTC
NA | 15 | TRBD2 | TRBJ2-1 | TRBV2 | CASRWGGTWDNEQFF | TGTGCCAGCAGGTGGGGGGGGACTTGGGACAATGAGCAGTTCTTC